The present T cell receptor (beta chain) was sequenced within a study of PD-1 blockade in classical Hodgkin lymphoma. Germline V gives CDR1 SGHRS, CDR2 YFSETQ. This CDR3 is 18 amino acids long. V lost 4 bases, J lost 1 base, and 6 bases stayed unmatched. Note on this clone: Its cognate antigen is unknown.

Study findings and constraints: Complete responders possessed baseline diversity comparable to newly diagnosed patients. A significant rise in TCR diversity was seen by C4D1 for CD4+ cells but not for CD8+ cells. Causes of the repertoire differences remain undefined, possibly disease activity or prior therapy.

Repertoires were generated with immunoSEQ multiplex PCR, while TCRdb's copy carries only in-frame clones and drops some. The sample carries 46,000 or so clones, around three quarters recorded once. The patients all showed relapse after autologous stem cell transplantation, while their brentuximab vedotin exposure varied. The source of this sequence is a human donor with classical Hodgkin lymphoma. The gene calls are TRBV5-1 and TRBJ2-3; 16 nucleotides line up with TRBD2. Here the sequenced sample was peripheral blood mononuclear cells (PBMCs), taken before the second cycle of nivolumab. The DNA for the CDR3 is TGCGCCAGCAGCCCGGGACTAGCGGGGGGGCCTGGCACAGATACGCAGTATTTT. Protein product: CASSPGLAGGPGTDTQYF.